These T cell receptor beta chains were read from a single sample in a study of T cells in Graves' hyperthyroidism and ophthalmopathy. TCRdb independently ran MiXCR on the multiplex PCR reads; one entry per CDR3 protein. The sample comprises around 560,000 distinct CDR3 sequences, over 15% of which are singletons, and 18% rests with the top ten. The specimen sequenced was blood. The source is a woman aged 18 to 35 with Graves' hyperthyroidism. Both conserved end residues are part of each CDR3. Fields, in order: clone size, D gene, V gene, J gene, CDR3 protein, CDR3 DNA. The D gene is left open where the match is weak. For some rows the clone size is stated as once, few or many, or as a class when expanded; others skip it.

-	TRBD2	TRBV5-1	TRBJ2-7	CASSLFSGSSYEQYF	TGCGCCAGCAGCTTATTTAGCGGGAGTTCCTACGAGCAGTACTTC
-	-	TRBV15	TRBJ2-3	CATSRDGGPQRDTQYF	TGTGCCACCAGCAGAGATGGAGGACCCCAGAGGGATACGCAGTATTTT
many	-	TRBV28	TRBJ1-5	CASSLRGGGQPQHF	TGTGCCAGCAGCCTGAGGGGTGGCGGACAGCCCCAGCATTTT
many	-	TRBV18	TRBJ1-1	CASSPPSEFEAFF	TGTGCCAGCTCACCACCTTCCGAATTTGAAGCTTTCTTT
many	-	TRBV6-1	TRBJ1-1	CASTVLGDGYTEAFF	TGTGCCAGCACGGTTCTAGGGGACGGCTACACTGAAGCTTTCTTT
many	TRBD1	TRBV28	TRBJ2-5	CASSLTGTGGRETQYF	TGTGCCAGCAGTTTAACCGGGACAGGGGGTCGAGAGACCCAGTACTTC
many	TRBD1	TRBV20-1	TRBJ2-2	CSARDRNRGTNTGELFF	TGCAGTGCTAGAGATCGAAACAGGGGGACGAACACCGGGGAGCTGTTTTTT
many	-	TRBV10-3	TRBJ2-3	CAISGTRTSTDTQYF	TGTGCCATCAGTGGGACCAGGACTTCCACAGATACGCAGTATTTT
many	-	TRBV7-9	TRBJ1-2	CASSLLSGPYGYTF	TGTGCCAGCAGCCTTCTTTCAGGGCCATATGGCTACACCTTC
-	-	TRBV2	TRBJ1-5	CASRSPPGANQPQHF	TGTGCCAGCAGAAGCCCCCCAGGGGCAAATCAGCCCCAGCATTTT
many	TRBD2	TRBV12-3/TRBV12-4	TRBJ2-3	CASGHWGGGRSSTDTQYF	TGTGCCAGCGGCCACTGGGGAGGCGGGAGGTCTAGCACAGATACGCAGTATTTT
-	TRBD2	TRBV12-3/TRBV12-4	TRBJ2-5	CASSLGSWGTIQETQYF	TGTGCCAGCAGTTTAGGTTCGTGGGGGACTATTCAAGAGACCCAGTACTTC
many	-	TRBV2	TRBJ2-7	CASSGGRGIPPYEQYF	TGTGCCAGCAGTGGGGGTCGGGGGATTCCCCCCTACGAGCAGTACTTC
many	TRBD2	TRBV7-2	TRBJ2-3	CASSSGLAGNTDTQYF	TGTGCCAGCAGTTCGGGACTAGCGGGAAACACAGATACGCAGTATTTT
few	-	TRBV4-1	TRBJ2-1	CASSQVGSLSYNEQFF	TGCGCCAGCAGCCAAGTGGGCTCCCTCTCCTACAATGAGCAGTTCTTC
-	-	TRBV7-9	TRBJ2-7	CASSLGRGVVEQYF	TGTGCCAGCAGCTTAGGACGGGGCGTGGTCGAGCAGTACTTC
-	TRBD2	TRBV12-3/TRBV12-4	TRBJ2-1	CASSTREAGVGQFF	TGTGCCAGCAGTACTCGGGAAGCGGGAGTAGGGCAGTTCTTC
many	-	TRBV9	TRBJ1-1	CASSVADSRTEAFF	TGTGCCAGCAGCGTGGCCGATTCTAGAACTGAAGCTTTCTTT
-	-	TRBV19	TRBJ2-2	CASSIRGFNTGELFF	TGTGCCAGTAGTATAAGGGGCTTCAACACCGGGGAGCTGTTTTTT
-	-	TRBV6-2/TRBV6-3	TRBJ2-3	CASRGQAGGTDTQYF	TGTGCCAGCAGAGGACAGGCGGGGGGCACAGATACGCAGTATTTT
few	-	TRBV20-1	TRBJ2-2	CSAIPPEGQGTGELFF	TGCAGTGCTATACCGCCTGAGGGGCAGGGCACCGGGGAGCTGTTTTTT
-	-	TRBV28	TRBJ2-7	CASSLERAHEQYF	TGTGCCAGCAGTTTGGAGAGGGCCCACGAGCAGTACTTC